The rows below give T cell receptor beta chains drawn from one sample of a study of T cells in Graves' hyperthyroidism and ophthalmopathy. TCRdb independently ran MiXCR on the multiplex PCR reads; one entry per CDR3 protein. Of over 350,000 distinct CDR3 sequences listed, under 20% are singletons. Sequencing input: blood. These receptors all stem from a man aged 18 to 30 with Graves' ophthalmopathy. CDR3s include the opening cysteine and the closing phenylalanine or tryptophan. The order of the fields is V gene, J gene, CDR3 protein.

TRBV11-3	TRBJ2-1	CASSLDRGLYNEQFF
TRBV6-1	TRBJ2-1	CASSRGFSNEQFF
TRBV6-1	TRBJ1-6	CASSYVVGPVNNSPLHF
TRBV7-9	TRBJ1-5	CASSRDGLQPQHF
TRBV6-5	TRBJ2-5	CASSYGGREETQYF
TRBV20-1	TRBJ2-7	CSATPGGGGFSYEQYF
TRBV3-1	TRBJ2-7	CASTQGKTLSYEQYF
TRBV6-1	TRBJ1-1	CASSDFTLDGRRGDTEAFF
TRBV28	TRBJ2-6	CASSSGSGANVLTF
TRBV3-1	TRBJ1-2	CASSPGQNVYGYTF
TRBV3-1	TRBJ2-3	CASSPTQGLTDTQYF
TRBV7-9	TRBJ2-1	CASSLAREQFF
TRBV6-2/TRBV6-3	TRBJ2-1	CAGGSGQDFNEQFF
TRBV27	TRBJ2-7	CASSLSVAGGSYEQYF
TRBV4-1	TRBJ2-3	CASSQVAPTSDTQYF
TRBV20-1	TRBJ1-2	CSAEGAGQGIYGYTF
TRBV7-3	TRBJ2-1	CASSLNAGSSYNEQFF
TRBV7-9	TRBJ2-7	CASSLGPTGDEQYF
TRBV6-1	TRBJ1-5	CASRTGQGDYSNQPQHF
TRBV5-5	TRBJ2-1	CASSLAPQGSYNEQFF
TRBV7-3	TRBJ2-1	CASSLSGGQNEQFF
TRBV7-3	TRBJ2-3	CASSLRGTTSGGGTDTQYF
TRBV3-1	TRBJ2-3	CASSQVASGGASDTQYF
TRBV14	TRBJ2-7	CASSQGLAGAAVAYEQYF
TRBV28	TRBJ2-1	CASSLLAGASNEQFF
TRBV5-1	TRBJ1-3	CASSLRSQGHTIYF
TRBV15	TRBJ2-2	CATSMRGGTGELFF
TRBV2	TRBJ2-3	CASRESRTGASTDTQYF
TRBV7-9	TRBJ2-3	CASSGYGQRGADTQYF
TRBV24-1	TRBJ1-5	CATSDWTDSYNQPQHF
TRBV6-1	TRBJ2-1	CASSPGTTYNEQFF
TRBV2	TRBJ1-1	CASTSDRGRLMNTEAFF
TRBV9	TRBJ1-1	CASSVGPLNTEAFF
TRBV12-3/TRBV12-4	TRBJ1-6	CASSSKGQGNSPLHF
TRBV6-1	TRBJ2-3	CAVGLAGGGTDTQYF
TRBV29-1	TRBJ1-1	CSVRQGWAEAFF
TRBV5-1	TRBJ2-1	CASNQGQLAGDNEQFF
TRBV7-2	TRBJ2-3	CASSLASGVGYF
TRBV12-3/TRBV12-4	TRBJ2-7	CASRGYSNRGISYEQYF
TRBV15	TRBJ1-2	CATSRGGQGANYGYTF
TRBV20-1	TRBJ2-7	CSARAGQDYYEQYF
TRBV2	TRBJ2-3	CASATSGGLTDTQYF
TRBV27	TRBJ1-4	CASSSGQFNEKLFF
TRBV20-1	TRBJ1-2	CSARVRAIDGYTF
TRBV7-3	TRBJ2-1	CASSFQGLAGEQFF
TRBV28	TRBJ1-1	CASSIPGDTEAFF
TRBV2	TRBJ1-2	CASSEPGQGGPYGYTF
TRBV7-8	TRBJ2-5	CASSLEVGPQETQYF
TRBV20-1	TRBJ1-1	CSARLPQTGNTEAFF
TRBV20-1	TRBJ1-6	CSARGQGSSYNSPLHF
TRBV9	TRBJ2-1	CASRKGTGTGVLRGEQFF
TRBV5-5	TRBJ2-7	CASAGTSGGRTYEQYF
TRBV27	TRBJ1-5	CASRSAGINQPQHF
TRBV18	TRBJ2-7	CASSSTGTSYEQYF
TRBV18	TRBJ1-5	CASSPGGGAQPQHF
TRBV27	TRBJ1-4	CASSPDRRTGVQTNEKLFF
TRBV5-1	TRBJ2-3	CASSLGEISTDTQYF
TRBV10-3	TRBJ2-2	CAITGTAGELFF
TRBV11-2	TRBJ2-1	CASSLGTTWNEQFF